These 3 T cell receptor beta chains were all obtained from the same sample, sequenced in a study of T cell responses to AZD1222 COVID-19 vaccine. Generated by immunoSEQ multiplex PCR, the TCRdb table keeps only in-frame clones and is missing some. The sample yields 95,000 to 130,000 clones, roughly 87% seen once. The sequences come from peripheral blood, collected on day 0 of AZD1222 vaccination. These receptors came from an adult in good health.

This chain connects TRBV2 to TRBJ2-1; weak D call: TRBD2 (5 bases). This CDR3 region has 15 residues. CDR1 SNHLY and CDR2 FYNNEI come from the germline V gene. V was trimmed by 1 base and J by 2 bases, leaving 9 bases between them. CDR3: CASSEERAAYNEQFF. The CDR3 nucleotides are TGTGCCAGCAGTGAAGAGAGGGCCGCCTACAATGAGCAGTTCTTC.

The chain links TRBV11-1 to TRBJ2-5; TRBD2 agrees at 7 bases. Germline V gene data show CDR1 as SGHAT and CDR2 as FQDESV (reference sequence). V was pared by 0 bases and J by 4 bases, with 8 bases of the junction left unmatched. This CDR3 has 16 amino acids. CDR3 amino acids: CASSLASASGRETQYF. CDR3 nucleotide sequence: TGTGCCAGCAGCTTAGCCTCGGCTAGCGGCCGAGAGACCCAGTACTTC. Based on the CDR3 plus reference TRBV11-1 and TRBJ2-5, the full variable domain is EAEVAQSPRYKITEKSQAVAFWCDPISGHATLYWYRQILGQGPELLVQFQDESVVDDSQLPKDRFSAERLKGVDSTLKIQPAELGDSAMYLCASSLASASGRETQYFGPGTRLLVL.

This clone was observed a single time. This rearrangement joins TRBV19 to TRBJ2-5; TRBD1 matches at 8 bases. The CDR3 is made up of 14 amino acids. V lost 5 bases and J lost 1; bases outside the gene matches: 3. From germline, CDR1 is LNHDA and CDR2 SQIVND (reference sequence). The CDR3 nucleotides read TGTGCCAGTAGTTCTGGACAGGGCCAAGAGACCCAGTACTTC. Its translation is CASSSGQGQETQYF.